This TCR beta chain was identified during a study of T cells in Graves' hyperthyroidism and ophthalmopathy (dated by TCRdb to the late 2010s). Background for the entire study: Peripheral blood was collected at initial diagnosis, before any treatment. The paper reports TCR Vbeta CDR3 sequencing of some 140 peripheral blood samples: over 40 ophthalmopathy, under 80 hyperthyroidism and around 17 progressor patients. TCR V-J signatures able to tell the groups apart were searched for in a discovery cohort of 90 to 100 patients, of whom roughly 42 had Graves' ophthalmopathy and about 60 had stable Graves' hyperthyroidism. For training and testing, the 100 or so patients in the discovery cohort were randomly divided in a 7:3 ratio. Whether ophthalmopathy could be predicted prospectively was tested in an independent validation cohort made up of roughly 19 hyperthyroidism patients plus 17 patients who later progressed to ophthalmopathy. After blood sampling, hyperthyroidism patients were treated with methimazole at a starting dose of 30 mg daily, and ophthalmopathy patients were treated with high-dose intravenous methylprednisolone. In addition, the study compared T-cell repertoires in thyroid tissue and in blood from several Graves' hyperthyroidism patients. What the study reported, not specific to this receptor: In validation, the model predicted progression to ophthalmopathy with just under 71% sensitivity and roughly 72% specificity, a median of around 6.6 months before onset. In cross-validation, a model built on a 13 V-J signature told ophthalmopathy apart from stable hyperthyroidism with 85% to 90% sensitivity and roughly 81% specificity, and in testing the same model reached 80%/75%. Sample size was not statistically predetermined, and blinding of investigators to group allocation was not performed. Most expanded thyroid clonotypes (frequency above 0.001) were also detected in blood, suggesting blood repertoires may reflect thyroid immune responses.

V is cut by 3 bases and J by 0 bases, and the space between the germline ends is 4 bases. The CDR3 holds 13 amino acids from the cysteine to the phenylalanine. The CDR3 DNA has 39 bases and is translated from base 1. CDR1 KGHSH and CDR2 LQKENI were looked up in the germline V gene. Hyperthyroidism patients were newly diagnosed, had a disease duration of under 2 months, and were aged 18 to 65 years. Patients with uncontrolled infections, other autoimmune diseases, pregnancy or lactation were excluded. Diagnoses relied on clinical symptoms, serum thyroxine and TRAb, thyroid ultrasound and orbital computed tomography. Blood from progressor patients was drawn when they were first diagnosed with hyperthyroidism, before any ophthalmopathy symptoms appeared. PBMCs were isolated from approximately 10 ml of fresh peripheral blood by Ficoll-Paque density gradient centrifugation. Progressor patients were defined as those initially diagnosed with Graves' hyperthyroidism in whom ophthalmopathy developed during follow-up. Total RNA was extracted using Trizol reagent, and RNA quality was assessed on an Agilent 2100 Bioanalyzer.

This clonotype was seen many times. No antigen is known for it. No qualities accompany the bases; no much larger clone lies one base away. TCR beta CDR3 regions were amplified from RNA transcripts. The first round of RT-PCR for the TCR CDR3 was performed with the HTBI primer set and the Qiagen OneStep RT-PCR kit. Libraries were constructed in a second round of multiplex PCR, after which size selection and purification were performed. Sequencing of the libraries was done on an Illumina HiSeq2000 using paired-end 100 bp reads. The authors' analysis ran thus. Raw data were processed with SOAPnuke, discarding reads with adapters, uncalled bases, mean Phred below 15, or no exact constant-primer or identifier match. COPE v1.2.5 was used to merge the high-quality paired reads, and each unique nucleotide sequence was defined as a clonotype. MiTCR v1.1 was used to align clonotypes to the IMGT TRBV, TRBD and TRBJ reference segments. The analysis included only V-J combinations with a frequency above 0.0001, which together covered around 99% of the repertoires. A TCS score was defined as the ratio between F50 (clonal expansion) and ExV (chaos), using BLOSUM62-based TCRdist between CDR3 peptides within each V-J. Welch's t-statistics and random forest reduced approximately 520 V-J features to about 13, which were used in a naive Bayes classifier (R e1071). In-frame beta chains were kept once TCRdb had trimmed the public reads at Q25 with fastp and called clones with MiXCR. Every CDR3 protein is listed once, alongside the most common genes and DNA of its rows. TCRdb, not the authors, supplied the V and J calls. The sample contains around 340,000 distinct CDR3 sequences, roughly a sixth of them found a single time. The top ten constitute 30% to 40% of the sample.

The receptor's source is a woman aged 25-40 years with Graves' hyperthyroidism that later progressed to Graves' ophthalmopathy. The chain is made from TRBV18 and TRBJ2-3; the D gene is unclear. Sequences were obtained from blood. The sequenced DNA: TGTGCCAGCTCACCTACTAGCACAGATACGCAGTATTTT. Its coded protein is CASSPTSTDTQYF. The CDR3, completed at both ends by the reference TRBV18 and TRBJ2-3 genes, gives the full variable domain NAGVMQNPRHLVRRRGQEARLRCSPMKGHSHVYWYRQLPEEGLKFMVYLQKENIIDESGMPKERFSAEFPKEGPSILRIQQVVRGDSAAYFCASSPTSTDTQYFGPGTRLTVL.